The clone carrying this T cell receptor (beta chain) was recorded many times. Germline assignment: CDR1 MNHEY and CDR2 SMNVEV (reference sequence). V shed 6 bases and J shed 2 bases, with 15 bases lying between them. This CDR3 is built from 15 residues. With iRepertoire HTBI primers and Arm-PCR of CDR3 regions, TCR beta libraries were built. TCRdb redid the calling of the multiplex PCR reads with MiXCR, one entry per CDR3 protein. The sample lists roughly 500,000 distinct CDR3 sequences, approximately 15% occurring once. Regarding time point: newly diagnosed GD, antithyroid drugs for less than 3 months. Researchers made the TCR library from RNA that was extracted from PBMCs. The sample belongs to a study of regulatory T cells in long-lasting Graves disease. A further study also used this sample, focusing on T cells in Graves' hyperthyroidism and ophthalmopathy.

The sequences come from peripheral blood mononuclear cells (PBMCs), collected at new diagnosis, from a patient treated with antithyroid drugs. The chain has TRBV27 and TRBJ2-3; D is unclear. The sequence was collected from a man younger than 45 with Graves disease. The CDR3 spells CASSPGRIFTDTQYF. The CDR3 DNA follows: TGTGCCAGCAGCCCCGGACGGATCTTCACAGATACGCAGTATTTT.